The sequence of this T cell receptor beta chain was determined in a study of blood T cell repertoires in COVID-19. Study background: PBMCs, B-cell-depleted T cells, or T cells were the source of the cDNA or gDNA that made up the material.

The assay was immunoSEQ multiplex PCR, and TCRdb's table has in-frame clones only and misses some. The sample has around 99,000 clones; 80% to 90% are singletons. The CDR3 sequence is 14 residues long. Germline V gene sequence: CDR1 LNHDA, CDR2 SQIVND (reference sequence). V dropped 1 base and J dropped 8; count of bases not matched to a gene: 5. The source of this sequence is a human donor in a cohort sampled during active COVID-19. This chain uses TRBV19 with TRBJ1-2; 9 nucleotides match TRBD1. Sequenced sample: peripheral blood. The CDR3: CASSIVGQGRGYTF. CDR3 sequence (DNA): TGTGCCAGTAGTATAGTGGGACAGGGACGAGGCTACACCTTC. Full variable domain (rest looked up from reference TRBV19 and TRBJ1-2): DGGITQSPKYLFRKEGQNVTLSCEQNLNHDAMYWYRQDPGQGLRLIYYSQIVNDFQKGDIAEGYSVSREKKESFPLTVTSAQKNPTAFYLCASSIVGQGRGYTFGSGTRLTVV.